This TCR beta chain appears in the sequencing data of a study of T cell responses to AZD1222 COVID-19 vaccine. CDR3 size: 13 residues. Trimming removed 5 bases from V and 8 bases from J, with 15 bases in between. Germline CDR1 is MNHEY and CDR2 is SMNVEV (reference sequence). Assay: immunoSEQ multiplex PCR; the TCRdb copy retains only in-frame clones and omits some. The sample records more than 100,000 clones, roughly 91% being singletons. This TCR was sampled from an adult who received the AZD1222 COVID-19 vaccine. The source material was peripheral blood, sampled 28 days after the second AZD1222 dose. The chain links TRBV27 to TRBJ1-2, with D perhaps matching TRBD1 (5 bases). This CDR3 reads CASSLGPSIGYTF. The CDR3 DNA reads TGTGCCAGCAGTCTGGGACCGAGTATCGGCTACACCTTC.